One and the same sample provided the 26 T cell receptor beta chains below, sequenced in a study of CD8 T cells in Susac syndrome. Reverse transcription of 0.5 to 1 ug RNA was carried out with random hexamers. TCRdb analysed the immunoSEQ multiplex PCR reads with MiXCR anew, one entry per CDR3 protein. Of about 200,000 distinct CDR3 sequences detected, 90% to 95% appear once; the ten largest clones hold under 0.12%. The sample comprised CD4+ T cells from PBMCs. The source of these receptors is a human donor in good health.

The V and J genes are TRBV23-1 and TRBJ1-1, with D uncertain. TRBV23-1 carries the ORF label, with uncertain function. The germline V and J ends were trimmed by 2 bases and 0 bases, with 10 bases remaining between them. CDR3 size: 15 residues. Here the CDR3 DNA reads TGCGCCAGCAGTCAAGGGGTTGCGGTGAACACTGAAGCTTTCTTT. This codes for CASSQGVAVNTEAFF.

The V gene is TRBV20-1, the J gene TRBJ2-7, with 10 bases aligning to TRBD1. V lost 5 bases, J lost 7 bases, and 11 bases stayed unmatched. CDR3 size: 14 residues. CDR1 is DFQATT and CDR2 is SNEGSKA in the germline V gene (reference sequence). CDR3 protein: CSAPPAGTGEEQYF. CDR3 bases: TGCAGTGCTCCACCCGCCGGGACAGGGGAGGAGCAGTACTTC.

V and J are TRBV30 and TRBJ2-4, with D perhaps TRBD1 or TRBD2 (5 bases each). From germline, CDR1 is GTSNPN and CDR2 SVGIG (reference sequence). Trimming pared 5 bases from V and 6 bases from J, leaving 14 bases between. The CDR3 runs 13 residues. The CDR3 DNA sequence: TGTGCCTGGGGGGCCGAGGGAAGAAACATTCAGTACTTC. Protein product: CAWGAEGRNIQYF. The full variable domain, its missing parts supplied by reference TRBV30 and TRBJ2-4, is SQTIHQWPATLVQPVGSPLSLECTVEGTSNPNLYWYRQAAGRGLQLLFYSVGIGQISSEVPQNLSASRPQDRQFILSSKKLLLSDSGFYLCAWGAEGRNIQYFGAGTRLSVL.

The chain couples TRBV4-3 to TRBJ2-7; 9 bases match TRBD1. Per the germline V gene, CDR1 is LGHNA and CDR2 is YSLEER. The V and J ends lost 4 bases and 3 bases, in that order; junction bases with no gene match: 7. The CDR3 extends over 15 amino acids. This CDR3 is CASSLSGQGSYEQYF. The CDR3 DNA follows: TGCGCCAGCAGCCTGTCGGGACAGGGCAGCTACGAGCAGTACTTC.

The gene calls are TRBV20-1 and TRBJ2-5; TRBD1 might be the D (6 bases). The CDR3 consists of 14 residues. The V gene's germline CDR1 is DFQATT and CDR2 SNEGSKA (reference sequence). V was trimmed by 0 bases and J by 3 bases, leaving 11 bases between them. The CDR3 DNA is TGCAGTGCTAGAGATGGCAGGGGTGAAGAGACCCAGTACTTC. Protein: CSARDGRGEETQYF.

This clonotype was picked up one time. The chain employs TRBV5-1 and TRBJ2-1, with D unresolved. V gave up 0 bases and J gave up 8 bases, with 9 bases separating them. The CDR3 covers 13 residues. The V gene's germline CDR1 is SGHRS and CDR2 YFSETQ. DNA of the CDR3: TGCGCCAGCAGCTTGGTAACCAAGGATGAGCAGTTCTTC. This encodes CASSLVTKDEQFF.

The chain is built from TRBV30 and TRBJ1-2; D not certain. In germline, CDR1 is GTSNPN, CDR2 SVGIG (reference sequence). This CDR3 is built from 13 residues. Trimming pared 0 bases from V and 4 bases from J, leaving 9 bases between. The CDR3 protein is CAWSVEASYGYTF. In DNA form, the CDR3 reads TGTGCCTGGAGTGTAGAAGCCAGCTATGGCTACACCTTC. The complete variable domain, with remaining parts taken from reference TRBV30 and TRBJ1-2, reads SQTIHQWPATLVQPVGSPLSLECTVEGTSNPNLYWYRQAAGRGLQLLFYSVGIGQISSEVPQNLSASRPQDRQFILSSKKLLLSDSGFYLCAWSVEASYGYTFGSGTRLTVV.

The chain is built from TRBV28 and TRBJ2-1; D may be TRBD2 (6 bases). Trimming removed 6 bases at V and 7 bases at J, with 16 bases between. The CDR3 is 14 residues long. Per the germline V gene, CDR1 is MDHEN and CDR2 is SYDVKM. The CDR3 DNA reads TGTGCCAGCAGCGAGCGGACTACTACGAATGAGCAGTTCTTC. The encoded protein is CASSERTTTNEQFF.

The gene calls are TRBV3-1 and TRBJ1-1, with D uncertain. CDR1 is LGHDT, CDR2 YNNKEL, per germline (reference sequence). V lost 3 bases and J lost 4, with 12 bases in between. The CDR3 is 14 residues long. In nucleotides, the CDR3 is TGTGCCAGCAGCCAGCGGGGAGGAAGCACTGAAGCTTTCTTT. It specifies CASSQRGGSTEAFF.

The CDR3 reads CSARQAPFSGYTF. The DNA for the CDR3 is TGCAGTGCCCGACAGGCCCCCTTTAGTGGCTACACCTTC. The chain joins TRBV20-1 to TRBJ1-2; the D gene is possibly TRBD1 (6 bases). Deletions cut 6 bases from V and 7 bases from J, with 18 bases between. This CDR3 is built from 13 residues. Germline V lookup: CDR1 DFQATT, CDR2 SNEGSKA (reference sequence).

The gene calls are TRBV3-1 and TRBJ2-5; no reliable D call. The CDR3 has 14 amino acids. V lost 0 bases and J lost 4, with 9 bases in between. CDR1 and CDR2 from the germline V gene are LGHDT and YNNKEL (reference sequence). The CDR3 reads CASSQDGPPETQYF. The CDR3 nucleotides read TGTGCCAGCAGCCAAGATGGCCCTCCAGAGACCCAGTACTTC.

The genes are TRBV20-1 and TRBJ2-5; D unclear. Germline V gives CDR1 DFQATT, CDR2 SNEGSKA (reference sequence). The CDR3 totals 14 residues. V lost 3 bases and J 1 base, leaving 12 bases between the germline ends. Here the CDR3 reads CSAREQRLQETQYF. The CDR3 nucleotides are TGCAGTGCTAGGGAGCAGAGACTCCAAGAGACCCAGTACTTC.

The CDR3 is CSARGAGWNEQFF. The CDR3 region has the DNA TGCAGTGCCCGGGGGGCGGGGTGGAATGAGCAGTTCTTC. The chain uses TRBV20-1 and TRBJ2-1, with D tentatively TRBD2 (7 bases). The V and J ends lost 6 bases and 7 bases respectively, with 16 bases between them. The germline gives CDR1 DFQATT, CDR2 SNEGSKA (reference sequence). There are 13 residues in the CDR3.

The genes are TRBV5-4 and TRBJ1-1; 9 bases are shared with TRBD1. CDR3 size: 14 residues. The germline CDR1 and CDR2 sequences are SGHNT and YYREEE (reference sequence). Losses at the gene ends were 5 bases for V and 1 base for J; bases not matched to a gene: 3. CDR3 in DNA: TGTGCCAGCAGAATGGACAGGGGGAACACTGAAGCTTTCTTT. Its protein is CASRMDRGNTEAFF. The complete variable domain, with remaining parts taken from reference TRBV5-4 and TRBJ1-1, reads ETGVTQSPTHLIKTRGQQVTLRCSSQSGHNTVSWYQQALGQGPQFIFQYYREEENGRGNFPPRFSGLQFPNYSSELNVNALELDDSALYLCASRMDRGNTEAFFGQGTRLTVV.

The V call is TRBV9, the J call TRBJ2-1; TRBD2 agrees at 11 bases. The junction had 6 bases not matched to a gene; V was cut back by 1 base and J by 6 bases. CDR3 size: 16 residues. Looked up from germline, CDR1 is SGDLS and CDR2 is YYNGEE. The CDR3 reads CASSVWLAGGSNEQFF. As DNA, the CDR3 is TGTGCCAGCAGCGTATGGCTAGCGGGGGGAAGCAATGAGCAGTTCTTC.

V usage is TRBV2 and J usage is TRBJ1-3; 8 bases agree with TRBD1. The CDR3 contains 16 residues. V trimming: 5 bases; J trimming: 2 bases; junction bases outside the gene matches: 8. Germline values: CDR1 SNHLY, CDR2 FYNNEI. The CDR3 loop reads CASSRDRTGPGNTIYF. The CDR3 region has the DNA TGTGCCAGCAGTCGCGACCGGACAGGGCCTGGAAACACCATATATTTT.

This clonotype appeared a single time. V is TRBV10-3 and J is TRBJ2-5; D possibly corresponds to TRBD2 (5 bases). The CDR3 sequence is 13 residues long. Trimming pared 2 bases from V and 2 bases from J, leaving 6 bases between. The germline V gene has CDR1 ENHRY and CDR2 SYGVKD. CDR3 coding DNA: TGTGCCATCAGTGAGCGGGGACAAGAGACCCAGTACTTC. This sequence encodes CAISERGQETQYF.

The chain combines TRBV29-1 with TRBJ2-3, with D possibly matching TRBD2 (5 bases). V was pared by 1 base and J by 0 bases, with 5 bases between. CDR1 is SQVTM and CDR2 is ANQGSEA in the germline V gene. The CDR3 is 13 amino acids. The CDR3 loop is CSVEGTSTDTQYF. CDR3 coding DNA: TGCAGCGTTGAAGGGACTAGCACAGATACGCAGTATTTT.

The rearrangement uses TRBV6-2 or TRBV6-3 and TRBJ1-5, with D uncertain. Germline values: CDR1 MNHEY, CDR2 SVGEGT. Trimming removed 0 bases from V and 4 bases from J, with 10 bases in between. The CDR3 is made up of 15 amino acids. In nucleotides, the CDR3 is TGTGCCAGCAGTTACTCACCGAGGGATAATCAGCCCCAGCATTTT. Translating it yields CASSYSPRDNQPQHF.

The chain carries TRBV3-1 and TRBJ1-2, with D tentatively TRBD1 (5 bases). Germline V gene sequence: CDR1 LGHDT, CDR2 YNNKEL (reference sequence). The CDR3 is 13 residues long. V was pared by 0 bases and J by 8 bases, with 10 bases between. The CDR3 spells CASSQDGGGGYTF. CDR3 DNA: TGTGCCAGCAGCCAAGATGGGGGAGGAGGCTACACCTTC.

The chain has TRBV10-3 and TRBJ1-1; D possibly corresponds to TRBD1 (5 bases). Trimming pared 7 bases from V and 7 bases from J, leaving 16 bases between. This CDR3 is built from 13 residues. CDR1 and CDR2 from the germline V gene are ENHRY and SYGVKD. CDR3 sequence (DNA): TGTGCCATCATTGACGGTTATCAGGGTGAAGCTTTCTTT. It translates to CAIIDGYQGEAFF.

The chain employs TRBV23-1 and TRBJ2-2; 7 bases match TRBD2. TRBV23-1 is given ORF status, its function remaining uncertain. The CDR3 is 17 residues long. With 2 bases clipped from V and 5 bases from J, the junction kept 11 bases outside the gene matches. The CDR3 DNA sequence: TGCGCCAGCAGTCAACCAGGGAGGGGACTTCAAACCGGGGAGCTGTTTTTT. Encoded protein: CASSQPGRGLQTGELFF.

The chain couples TRBV2 to TRBJ2-1, with D perhaps TRBD2 (6 bases). Trimming took 7 bases from V and 7 from J, leaving 14 bases between them. This CDR3 is 13 amino acids long. Germline V CDR1 and CDR2: SNHLY, FYNNEI. The CDR3 DNA sequence: TGTGCCAGCAATCAATGGGGGGAGAATGAGCAGTTCTTC. Its protein is CASNQWGENEQFF.

The chain couples TRBV30 to TRBJ2-2, with 12 bases fitting TRBD1. V shed 8 bases, J shed 0 bases, and the junction held 7 bases outside the gene matches. CDR3 length: 16 residues. Germline-derived CDR1 and CDR2 are GTSNPN and SVGIG (reference sequence). In nucleotides, the CDR3 is TGTGCCGGTCCGGGACAGGGGGCATCGAACACCGGGGAGCTGTTTTTT. Protein sequence: CAGPGQGASNTGELFF. Looking up the rest from reference TRBV30 and TRBJ2-2 gives the full variable domain: SQTIHQWPATLVQPVGSPLSLECTVEGTSNPNLYWYRQAAGRGLQLLFYSVGIGQISSEVPQNLSASRPQDRQFILSSKKLLLSDSGFYLCAGPGQGASNTGELFFGEGSRLTVL.

As to this clonotype: Compared with germline, one end of the junction differs, possibly owing to a read error. J is TRBJ1-2 and V is TRBV3-1, with TRBD1 as a possible D gene (5 bases). CDR3 length: 12 amino acids. Germline V gene lookup returns CDR1 LGHDT and CDR2 YNNKEL (reference sequence). As DNA, the CDR3 is TGTGCCAACAGCCAGGGATGGGATGGCTACACCTTC. Translation gives CANSQGWDGYTF.

This chain uses TRBV29-1 with TRBJ2-3; D may match TRBD1 or TRBD2 (6 bases each). The germline V and J ends were trimmed by 6 bases and 1 base, with 20 bases remaining between them. CDR1 and CDR2 (germline): SQVTM, ANQGSEA. The CDR3 is made up of 16 amino acids. The CDR3 spells CSVGFGGQPGTDTQYF. For the CDR3, the DNA is TGCAGCGTGGGATTCGGGGGACAACCGGGCACAGATACGCAGTATTTT.